The T cell receptor beta chain under discussion was sequenced for a study of blood T cell repertoires in COVID-19. Study information: T cells, B-cell-depleted T cells, or PBMCs provided the cDNA or gDNA that served as material.

TCRdb's table, derived via immunoSEQ multiplex PCR, lists solely in-frame clones and lacks some. The profile shows tens of thousands of clones, 75% to 80% of them singletons. This sequence was found in a man between 65 and 80 years old with COVID-19, enrolled during active disease. The sequenced sample was peripheral blood.

For the CDR3, the DNA is TGTGCCAGCAGCGGCCGGGACATTTTGAAACTGTTTTTT. Translation gives CASSGRDILKLFF. This chain uses TRBV14 with TRBJ1-4; a weak D match, TRBD1 (6 bases). V lost 5 bases to trimming and J lost 11 bases, with 15 bases between them. The CDR3 has 13 residues. The germline V gene has CDR1 SGHDN and CDR2 FVKESK.